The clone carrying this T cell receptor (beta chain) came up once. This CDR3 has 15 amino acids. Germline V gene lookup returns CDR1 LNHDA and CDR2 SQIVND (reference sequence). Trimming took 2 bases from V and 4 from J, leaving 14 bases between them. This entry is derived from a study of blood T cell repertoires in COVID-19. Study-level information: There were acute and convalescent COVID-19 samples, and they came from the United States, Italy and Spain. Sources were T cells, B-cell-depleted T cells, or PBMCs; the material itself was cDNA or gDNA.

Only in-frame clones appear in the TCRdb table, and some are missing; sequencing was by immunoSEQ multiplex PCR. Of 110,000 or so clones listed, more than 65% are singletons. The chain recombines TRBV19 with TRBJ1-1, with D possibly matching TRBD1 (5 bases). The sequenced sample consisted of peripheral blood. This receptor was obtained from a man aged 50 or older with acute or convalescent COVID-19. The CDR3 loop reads CASSIYGTEGTEAFF. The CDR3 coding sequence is TGTGCCAGTAGTATATACGGGACGGAGGGCACTGAAGCTTTCTTT.